Shown below are 21 T cell receptor beta chains from a single sample sequenced in a study of T-cell memory formation after mild COVID-19. TCRdb reprocessed the 5' RACE reads with MiXCR, giving one entry per CDR3 protein. The sample has around 130,000 distinct CDR3 sequences; over 15% are singletons. Sequencing used PBMCs or a T cell subset sorted from them (not recorded which). The receptor source for this set is a man younger than 35 who had mild COVID-19 (a few samples of this study predate the infection). Cell type and time point are not known.

This clonotype has just a few counts. The rearrangement uses TRBV12-3 or TRBV12-4 and TRBJ2-5, with no clear D. The CDR3 is 14 amino acids. V lost 5 bases and J 3 bases, leaving 13 bases between the germline ends. CDR3 nucleotides: TGTGCCAGCAGTCGAAGGACCACGGAAGAGACCCAGTACTTC. Translated, it gives CASSRRTTEETQYF.

This clonotype appeared a few times. The chain combines TRBV5-1 with TRBJ1-4; 11 nucleotides line up with TRBD1. Germline V CDR1 and CDR2: SGHRS, YFSETQ. CDR3 length: 15 amino acids. Trimming at V came to 3 bases and at J to 7 bases, leaving 5 bases not matched to a gene. The CDR3, as DNA: TGCGCCAGCAGCTCGATGGGACAGGGGGGTGAAAAACTGTTTTTT. As protein: CASSSMGQGGEKLFF.

This clonotype has only a few counts. The genes are TRBV20-1 and TRBJ2-3, with D unresolved. Germline CDR1 and CDR2: DFQATT and SNEGSKA (reference sequence). The CDR3 is 13 residues long. V shed 3 bases and J shed 2 bases, with 9 bases lying between them. In DNA, the CDR3 is TGCAGTGCTAGGTATATAGCCACAGATACGCAGTATTTT. This sequence encodes CSARYIATDTQYF.

V usage is TRBV9 and J usage is TRBJ2-3; the D is unclear. V was pared by 6 bases and J by 2 bases, with 7 bases between. This CDR3 has 12 residues. Germline CDR1 and CDR2: SGDLS and YYNGEE. Here the CDR3 DNA reads TGTGCCAGCACCCCGACCACAGATACGCAGTATTTT. Encoded protein: CASTPTTDTQYF. The whole variable domain, remainder taken from reference TRBV9 and TRBJ2-3, is DSGVTQTPKHLITATGQRVTLRCSPRSGDLSVYWYQQSLDQGLQFLIQYYNGEERAKGNILERFSAQQFPDLHSELNLSSLELGDSALYFCASTPTTDTQYFGPGTRLTVL.

The chain uses TRBV4-2 and TRBJ2-1, with TRBD2 matching 11 bases. Germline loops: CDR1 LGHNA, CDR2 YNFKEQ. The CDR3 runs 15 residues. Germline trimming cut 3 bases from V and 9 bases from J; bases unmatched to any gene: 7. DNA for the CDR3: TGTGCCAGCAGCCAGATAGCGGGGGGGCTGGGTGAGCAGTTCTTC. It codes for CASSQIAGGLGEQFF.

This clonotype has a handful of counts. This chain connects TRBV25-1 to TRBJ1-5; 7 nucleotides line up with TRBD1. This CDR3 contains 12 residues. V was pared by 10 bases and J by 2 bases, with 2 bases of the junction left unmatched. Germline V lookup: CDR1 MGHDK, CDR2 SYGVNS. The CDR3 reads CATQGGNQPQHF. CDR3 sequence (DNA): TGTGCCACCCAGGGGGGCAATCAGCCCCAGCATTTT.

This clonotype was observed a few times. The gene calls are TRBV6-5 and TRBJ2-1; D may correspond to TRBD1 or TRBD2 (5 bases each). CDR1 is MNHEY and CDR2 is SVGAGI in the germline V gene. This CDR3 is built from 15 residues. Trimming cost V 2 bases and J 2 bases, with 10 bases left between them. The CDR3 loop reads CASSYGPGPYNEQFF. Here the CDR3 DNA reads TGTGCCAGCAGTTACGGGCCGGGGCCCTACAATGAGCAGTTCTTC.

A few counts support this clonotype. The chain recombines TRBV14 with TRBJ1-2; D is uncertain. Trimming pared 0 bases from V and 6 bases from J, leaving 8 bases between. Germline lookup yields CDR1 SGHDN and CDR2 FVKESK. This CDR3 contains 13 residues. Written as DNA, the CDR3 is TGTGCCAGCAGCCAAGATTGGAGGGATGGCTACACCTTC. It encodes CASSQDWRDGYTF.

The sample holds a few counts of this clonotype. This rearrangement joins TRBV20-1 to TRBJ2-7, with 7 nucleotides matching TRBD1. The ends lost 5 bases at V and 0 bases at J; junction bases unmatched: 7. This CDR3 comprises 14 residues. In germline, CDR1 is DFQATT, CDR2 SNEGSKA (reference sequence). The DNA for the CDR3 is TGCAGTGCTGTGGGACAGACCTTCTCCTACGAGCAGTACGTC. Its protein product is CSAVGQTFSYEQYV.

The table lists this clonotype with a few counts. In nucleotides, the CDR3 is TGTGCCAGCAGGCGGATTCTCCGGGACAGGCTCTACGAGCAGTACTTC. Translation: CASRRILRDRLYEQYF. This chain links TRBV6-5 with TRBJ2-7; 8 bases fit TRBD1. Germline CDR1 reads MNHEY; CDR2 reads SVGAGI. The CDR3 covers 16 residues. After removal of 6 bases from V and 3 bases from J, the junction contained 13 bases not matched to a gene.

This clonotype has a handful of counts. This rearrangement joins TRBV9 to TRBJ2-5; TRBD1 is a possible D gene (5 bases). Germline V gene sequence: CDR1 SGDLS, CDR2 YYNGEE. The CDR3 spans 16 residues. V lost 0 bases and J 3 bases, leaving 15 bases between the germline ends. CDR3 in amino acids: CASSVEGRAREETQYF. CDR3 in DNA: TGTGCCAGCAGCGTAGAGGGCAGGGCGAGAGAAGAGACCCAGTACTTC.

This clonotype was observed at least ten times. J is TRBJ2-3 and V is TRBV24-1; the match to TRBD1 covers 8 bases. V lost 2 bases, J lost 2 bases, and 2 bases stayed unmatched. Germline V gene data show CDR1 as KGHDR and CDR2 as SFDVKD. The CDR3 sequence is 15 residues long. CDR3 region: CATSDSQGATDTQYF. The CDR3 coding sequence is TGTGCCACCAGTGATTCGCAGGGGGCCACAGATACGCAGTATTTT.

The table lists this clonotype with a few counts. The chain combines TRBV5-6 with TRBJ2-2; D is tentatively TRBD1 or TRBD2 (6 bases each). Trimming stripped 2 bases from V and 5 bases from J, with 13 bases between. CDR1 and CDR2 from the germline V gene are SGHDT and YYEEEE. CDR3 length: 15 residues. CDR3 sequence reads: CASSFRGLGTGELFF. The DNA of the CDR3 is TGTGCCAGCAGCTTTCGGGGGCTAGGTACCGGGGAGCTGTTTTTT. The whole variable domain, filled in from reference TRBV5-6 and TRBJ2-2, reads DAGVTQSPTHLIKTRGQQVTLRCSPKSGHDTVSWYQQALGQGPQFIFQYYEEEERQRGNFPDRFSGHQFPNYSSELNVNALLLGDSALYLCASSFRGLGTGELFFGEGSRLTVL.

The V gene is TRBV6-6, the J gene TRBJ2-7, with 8 positions matching TRBD2. CDR3 length equals 14 residues. CDR1 MNHNY and CDR2 SVGAGI come from the germline V gene (reference sequence). V was clipped by 4 bases and J by 2 bases; unmatched bases: 4. In DNA form, the CDR3 reads TGTGCCAGCAGTTTAGGGCGGGGGGCCTACGAGCAGTACTTC. Translated: CASSLGRGAYEQYF.

V is TRBV4-3 and J is TRBJ2-3; D uncertain. With 0 bases removed from V and 1 base from J, the gap between germline ends came to 17 bases. The CDR3 covers 18 residues. Germline CDR1 is LGHNA and CDR2 is YSLEER. The CDR3 region is CASSQEGALGIGTDTQYF. CDR3 coding DNA: TGCGCCAGCAGCCAAGAAGGCGCGCTTGGGATCGGCACAGATACGCAGTATTTT.

This clonotype turned up a few times. The rearrangement joins TRBV7-9 to TRBJ2-3, with 10 bases aligning to TRBD2. The trim removed 6 bases at V and 0 bases at J, leaving 6 bases unmatched. CDR3 length: 16 residues. Germline V gene lookup returns CDR1 SEHNR and CDR2 FQNEAQ (reference sequence). CDR3 in DNA: TGTGCCAGCAGACCCGGACTAGCGGAGAGCACAGATACGCAGTATTTT. This translates into CASRPGLAESTDTQYF. Filled out from reference TRBV7-9 and TRBJ2-3, the complete variable domain reads DTGVSQNPRHKITKRGQNVTFRCDPISEHNRLYWYRQTLGQGPEFLTYFQNEAQLEKSRLLSDRFSAERPKGSFSTLEIQRTEQGDSAMYLCASRPGLAESTDTQYFGPGTRLTVL.

This clonotype has a handful of counts. The chain recombines TRBV20-1 with TRBJ2-5, with D possibly TRBD2 on 6 matching bases. Germline V lookup: CDR1 DFQATT, CDR2 SNEGSKA (reference sequence). The CDR3 is made up of 12 amino acids. The ends were cut back, 3 bases at V and 5 bases at J, with 10 bases in the middle. The CDR3 bases are TGCAGTGCTAGTGGTGGAGGGGAGACCCAGTACTTC. It specifies CSASGGGETQYF.

This clonotype was counted between two and nine times. The rearrangement uses TRBV6-5 and TRBJ2-7, with D perhaps matching TRBD2 (6 bases). Trimming shortened V by 8 bases and J by 5 bases, and 22 bases separated the two germline ends. This CDR3 has 15 residues. Germline V lookup: CDR1 MNHEY, CDR2 SVGAGI. DNA for the CDR3: TGTGCCAGCGGTGGGGGGTCGAGGTTCCTGGACGAGCAGTACTTC. This gives the protein CASGGGSRFLDEQYF.

This clonotype was seen only a few times. The V and J genes are TRBV10-3 and TRBJ2-3; no clear D. Germline V gives CDR1 ENHRY, CDR2 SYGVKD. V lost 0 bases, J lost 2 bases, and 9 bases lay in between. The CDR3 sequence is 15 residues long. The chain's CDR3 is CAISESIGSTDTQYF. In DNA, the CDR3 is TGTGCCATCAGTGAGTCTATAGGTTCCACAGATACGCAGTATTTT.

This clonotype has just a few counts. The chain has TRBV7-9 and TRBJ1-1, with D possibly TRBD1 on 5 matching bases. The germline V gene has CDR1 SEHNR and CDR2 FQNEAQ (reference sequence). The ends were cut back, 5 bases at V and 8 bases at J, with 15 bases in the middle. The CDR3 runs to 13 residues. This CDR3 is CASSRDGAGEAFF. The CDR3 nucleotides are TGTGCCAGCAGCCGGGACGGCGCTGGCGAAGCTTTCTTT.

This clonotype was counted a few times. Here the CDR3 DNA reads TGTGCCAGCAGCCGGACAGGGTTCGAAGAGACCCAGTACTTC. Its translation: CASSRTGFEETQYF. This rearrangement joins TRBV11-3 to TRBJ2-5; 8 bases fit TRBD1. V gave up 5 bases and J gave up 3 bases; unmatched junction bases: 5. This CDR3 region has 14 residues. CDR1 is SGHNT, CDR2 YENEEA, per germline.